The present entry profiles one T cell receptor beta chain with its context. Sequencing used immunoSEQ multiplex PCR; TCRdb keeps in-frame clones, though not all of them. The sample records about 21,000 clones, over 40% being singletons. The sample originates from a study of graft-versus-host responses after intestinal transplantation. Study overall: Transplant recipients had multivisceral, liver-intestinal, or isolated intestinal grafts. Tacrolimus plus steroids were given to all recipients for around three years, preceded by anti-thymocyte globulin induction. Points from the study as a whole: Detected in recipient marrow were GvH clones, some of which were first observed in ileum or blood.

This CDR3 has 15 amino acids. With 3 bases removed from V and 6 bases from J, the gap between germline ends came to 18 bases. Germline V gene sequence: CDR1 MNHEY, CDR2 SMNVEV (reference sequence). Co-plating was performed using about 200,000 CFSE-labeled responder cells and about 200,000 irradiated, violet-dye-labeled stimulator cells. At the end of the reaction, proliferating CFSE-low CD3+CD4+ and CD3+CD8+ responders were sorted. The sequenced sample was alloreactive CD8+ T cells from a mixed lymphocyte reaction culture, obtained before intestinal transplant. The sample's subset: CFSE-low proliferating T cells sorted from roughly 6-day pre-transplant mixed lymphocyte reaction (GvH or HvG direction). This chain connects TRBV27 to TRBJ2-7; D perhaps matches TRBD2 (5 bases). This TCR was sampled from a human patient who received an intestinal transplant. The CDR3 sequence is CASSFPGLLPGEQYF. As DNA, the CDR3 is TGTGCCAGCAGTTTCCCCGGACTCCTCCCCGGCGAGCAGTACTTC.